This entry concerns a single T cell receptor (beta chain). What it recognizes is unknown. The CDR3 has 17 residues. Trimming removed 0 bases at V and 0 bases at J, with 14 bases between. MiXCR, run by TCRdb on the reads, gives a single entry per CDR3 protein. Of more than 650,000 distinct CDR3 sequences in the sample, about 40% were seen once. The data belong to a study of T cell repertoires in cytomegalovirus infection. The overall study: CMV infection together with matching HLA type was indicated by public TCR beta signatures.

Findings and caveats of the study: Dominant in the ex vivo response were TCR beta clonotypes restricted by HLA-C and specific for CMV. Summed public TCR beta family frequency identified CMV carriers bearing the relevant HLA.

The chain joins TRBV12-3 or TRBV12-4 to TRBJ1-1; D gene ambiguous. Sequencing input: PBMCs. The clonotype was recovered from a human donor in good health (CMV status not recorded). Some clones in this sample may be carry-over from other donors' samples. The CDR3 loop reads CASSLALGVPMNTEAFF. As DNA, the CDR3 is TGTGCCAGCAGTTTAGCGCTCGGGGTCCCGATGAACACTGAAGCTTTCTTT.